This T cell receptor beta chain is drawn from a study of T cell repertoires in cytomegalovirus infection. Overall study context: A matching HLA type, together with CMV infection, was signaled by public TCR beta signatures.

TCRdb reprocessed the reads via MiXCR and lists one record per CDR3 protein. The sample records 160,000 or so distinct CDR3 sequences, about a fifth being singletons. CDR1 and CDR2 from the germline V gene are SGHDT and YYEEEE. V lost 0 bases to trimming and J lost 0 bases, with 10 bases between them. This CDR3 contains 15 residues. Overall study findings and caveats: The ex vivo response was dominated by HLA-C-restricted CMV-specific TCR beta clonotypes. Totalled public TCR beta family frequency picked out people who carried CMV plus the relevant HLA.

This clonotype was detected only a few times. Its antigen is unknown. The sample consisted of CD8+ T cells from cultured PBMCs, taken from culture after CMV antigen stimulation. The chain has TRBV5-6 and TRBJ2-7; D not certain. The TCR was taken from a human donor in good health (CMV status not recorded). Some clones in this sample may be carry-over from other donors' samples. CDR3 amino acids: CASSLGTANSYEQYF. In nucleotides, the CDR3 is TGTGCCAGCAGCTTGGGGACCGCTAACTCCTACGAGCAGTACTTC.